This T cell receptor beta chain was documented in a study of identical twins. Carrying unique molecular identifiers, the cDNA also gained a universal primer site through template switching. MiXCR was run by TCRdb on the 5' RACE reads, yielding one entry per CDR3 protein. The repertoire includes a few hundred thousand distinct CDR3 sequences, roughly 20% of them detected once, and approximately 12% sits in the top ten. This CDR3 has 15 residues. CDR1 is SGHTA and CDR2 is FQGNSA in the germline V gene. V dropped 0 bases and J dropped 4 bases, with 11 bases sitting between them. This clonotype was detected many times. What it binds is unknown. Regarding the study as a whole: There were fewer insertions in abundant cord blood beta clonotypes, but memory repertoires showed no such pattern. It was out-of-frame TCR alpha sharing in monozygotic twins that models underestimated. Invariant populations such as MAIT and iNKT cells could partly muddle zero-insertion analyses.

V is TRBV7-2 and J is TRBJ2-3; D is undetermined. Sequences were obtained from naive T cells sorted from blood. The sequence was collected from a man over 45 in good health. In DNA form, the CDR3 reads TGTGCCAGCAGCTTAGCTGCTACTTTCGCAGATACGCAGTATTTT. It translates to CASSLAATFADTQYF. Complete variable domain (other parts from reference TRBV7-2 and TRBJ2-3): GAGVSQSPSNKVTEKGKDVELRCDPISGHTALYWYRQSLGQGLEFLIYFQGNSAPDKSGLPSDRFSAERTGGSVSTLTIQRTQQEDSAVYLCASSLAATFADTQYFGPGTRLTVL.